What follows are 19 T cell receptor beta chains derived from one specimen sequenced in a study of CD8 T cells in ankylosing spondylitis. MiXCR, applied by TCRdb to the 5' RACE reads, yields one record per CDR3 protein. The sample includes 200,000 to 300,000 distinct CDR3 sequences, roughly a quarter seen only once; the top ten take approximately 0.61%. The sequenced sample consisted of blood, either unsorted or a sorted T cell fraction (not recorded which). Every receptor here comes from a male donor with ankylosing spondylitis or in good health (not recorded which).

V and J are TRBV6-4 and TRBJ1-1, with D possibly being TRBD1 (5 bases). The CDR3 spans 16 residues. CDR1 and CDR2 (germline): MRHNA, SNTAGT. V lost 2 bases to trimming and J lost 0 bases, with 13 bases between them. The CDR3 loop reads CASSDRGAGMNTEAFF. The CDR3 DNA sequence: TGTGCCAGCAGTGACCGCGGGGCAGGGATGAACACTGAAGCTTTCTTT.

This clonotype was detected many times. This chain joins TRBV20-1 and TRBJ1-2, with D hard to call. The CDR3 runs 12 residues. V lost 0 bases and J lost 2, with 4 bases in between. CDR1 and CDR2 (germline): DFQATT, SNEGSKA (reference sequence). The CDR3 here is CSAREINYGYTF. The CDR3, as DNA: TGCAGTGCTAGAGAGATCAACTATGGCTACACCTTC.

The sample holds many counts of this clonotype. The chain recombines TRBV12-3 or TRBV12-4 with TRBJ2-3, with D perhaps TRBD2 (6 bases). CDR3 length: 14 amino acids. V was shortened by 2 bases and J by 6 bases, with 12 bases between the two germline ends. CDR3 in amino acids: CASSLLAGLDTQYF. CDR3 in DNA: TGTGCCAGCAGTTTATTGGCGGGGCTTGATACGCAGTATTTT.

This clonotype was counted ten times or more. The chain uses TRBV5-1 and TRBJ2-3; D is perhaps TRBD1 or TRBD2 (5 bases each). This CDR3 has 16 amino acids. The V and J ends lost 2 bases and 5 bases respectively, with 18 bases between them. Germline lookup yields CDR1 SGHRS and CDR2 YFSETQ. DNA for the CDR3: TGCGCCAGCAGCTTCCGGGACCCATTTTCCGGAGATACGCAGTATTTT. It yields the protein CASSFRDPFSGDTQYF.

This chain joins TRBV6-4 and TRBJ2-3; weak D call: TRBD1 (6 bases). The CDR3 has 15 amino acids. V lost 2 bases and J 2 bases, leaving 11 bases between the germline ends. CDR1 is MRHNA and CDR2 is SNTAGT in the germline V gene. CDR3 DNA sequence: TGTGCCAGCAGTGACGTGGGGGCGCCCACAGATACGCAGTATTTT. Protein product: CASSDVGAPTDTQYF.

This clonotype occurred a few times. The V and J genes are TRBV12-3 or TRBV12-4 and TRBJ1-3; tentatively, D is TRBD1 (5 bases). The germline V and J ends were trimmed by 6 bases and 8 bases, with 17 bases remaining between them. This CDR3 has 14 amino acids. As DNA, the CDR3 is TGTGCCAGCAGGCTCCCCAGGGTGTCGGACACCATATATTTT. This gives the protein CASRLPRVSDTIYF.

The V call is TRBV9, the J call TRBJ2-5; 8 bases align to TRBD1. The J segment lost 3 bases and the V segment lost 0 bases, leaving 4 bases of the junction unmatched. Germline loops: CDR1 SGDLS, CDR2 YYNGEE. The CDR3 totals 15 residues. The CDR3 nucleotides read TGTGCCAGCAGCGTAGCTCTGACAGGGGAAGAGACCCAGTACTTC. Protein product: CASSVALTGEETQYF.

V is TRBV28 and J is TRBJ2-5, with unresolved D. CDR3 size: 14 residues. The ends were cut back, 4 bases at V and 0 bases at J, with 9 bases in the middle. CDR1 is MDHEN, CDR2 SYDVKM, per germline. The CDR3 region is CASSSPGYQETQYF. The CDR3 DNA reads TGTGCCAGCAGTTCTCCCGGGTACCAAGAGACCCAGTACTTC.

In its sample, this clonotype was seen many times. J is TRBJ2-5 and V is TRBV20-1; D call uncertain. The CDR3 totals 15 residues. Germline lookup yields CDR1 DFQATT and CDR2 SNEGSKA (reference sequence). V was trimmed by 2 bases and J by 5 bases, leaving 18 bases between them. The CDR3 bases are TGCAGTGCTAGACTTTCTAGGAGTATGCTGGAGACCCAGTACTTC. It codes for CSARLSRSMLETQYF.

V usage is TRBV21-1 and J usage is TRBJ2-7; the table assigns TRBD1, which was not confirmed against the DNA. TRBV21-1 is reported as a pseudogene. The CDR3 length is 15 residues. Written as DNA, the CDR3 is TGTGCCAGCAGCAAAGGAGGAGGCGATACCTACGAGCAGTACTTC. Protein product: CASSKGGGDTYEQYF.

This clonotype showed up just a few times. The chain joins TRBV7-2 to TRBJ2-1; the D gene is possibly TRBD2 (7 bases). Germline values: CDR1 SGHTA, CDR2 FQGNSA. V was shortened by 7 bases and J by 8 bases, with 15 bases between the two germline ends. The CDR3 runs 13 residues. The CDR3 loop is CASMKGGGYEQFF. The CDR3 DNA reads TGTGCCAGCATGAAGGGGGGGGGTTATGAGCAGTTCTTC. Full variable domain (rest looked up from reference TRBV7-2 and TRBJ2-1): GAGVSQSPSNKVTEKGKDVELRCDPISGHTALYWYRQSLGQGLEFLIYFQGNSAPDKSGLPSDRFSAERTGGSVSTLTIQRTQQEDSAVYLCASMKGGGYEQFFGPGTRLTVL.

V is TRBV6-5 and J is TRBJ2-1; 9 nucleotides agree with TRBD1. The J segment lost 4 bases and the V segment lost 2 bases, leaving 12 bases of the junction unmatched. The CDR3 has 18 amino acids. Germline-derived CDR1 and CDR2 are MNHEY and SVGAGI. As DNA, the CDR3 is TGTGCCAGCAGTTACACGGACAGGGGTCCGAGGACATACAATGAGCAGTTCTTC. Residues: CASSYTDRGPRTYNEQFF.

This clonotype was recorded a few times. The chain links TRBV6-5 to TRBJ2-7; D is perhaps TRBD1 (6 bases). Per germline, CDR1 MNHEY and CDR2 SVGAGI. The CDR3 consists of 13 residues. The V end lost 6 bases, the J end lost 2 bases, and 11 bases lay between the germline ends. The CDR3 DNA is TGTGCCAGCAGCCCCCAGGGGCCCTACGAGCAGTACTTC. Amino acids: CASSPQGPYEQYF.

This clonotype was found a few times. The genes are TRBV4-2 and TRBJ2-1, with D hard to call. The V and J ends lost 5 bases and 12 bases respectively, with 11 bases between them. This CDR3 spans 11 amino acids. Germline CDR1 LGHNA, CDR2 YNFKEQ. The CDR3 sequence: CASSSIWGQFF. The CDR3 nucleotides read TGTGCCAGCAGCTCGATATGGGGGCAGTTCTTC.

This clonotype was found many times. The chain carries TRBV29-1 and TRBJ2-3, with a tentative D call TRBD1 (6 bases). Between the trimmed V and J ends, which lost 6 bases and 2 bases, there was a span of 12 bases. Germline CDR1 is SQVTM and CDR2 is ANQGSEA. The CDR3 sequence is 13 residues long. The CDR3, as DNA: TGCAGCGTAATCGTGGGGGCCACAGATACGCAGTATTTT. Its translation: CSVIVGATDTQYF.

This clonotype was seen a few times. The chain combines TRBV27 with TRBJ1-2; TRBD1 agrees at 8 bases. V lost 5 bases to trimming and J lost 0 bases; unmatched junction nucleotides: 8. Germline CDR1 reads MNHEY; CDR2 reads SMNVEV (reference sequence). The CDR3 length is 16 residues. DNA for the CDR3: TGTGCCAGCAGTCGGACAGGGAGGGAATCTAACTATGGCTACACCTTC. Translated, it gives CASSRTGRESNYGYTF.

V gene TRBV12-3 or TRBV12-4 combines with J gene TRBJ2-7; D could derive from TRBD1 or TRBD2 (5 bases each). CDR3 size: 14 residues. The V end lost 6 bases, the J end lost 2 bases, and 14 bases lay between the germline ends. CDR3 in DNA: TGTGCCAGCAGCCTAGGGGACCCACCCTACGAGCAGTACTTC. It codes for CASSLGDPPYEQYF.

This clonotype was recorded many times. V usage is TRBV20-1 and J usage is TRBJ2-2; a weak D match, TRBD1 (6 bases). This CDR3 is 13 amino acids long. Germline assignment: CDR1 DFQATT and CDR2 SNEGSKA (reference sequence). V dropped 4 bases and J dropped 8 bases, with 14 bases sitting between them. The CDR3: CSANLQGSGELFF. The DNA for the CDR3 is TGCAGTGCTAACCTCCAGGGGTCTGGGGAGCTGTTTTTT.

A few counts support this clonotype. The chain combines TRBV2 with TRBJ1-2, with a tentative D call TRBD1 (5 bases). The CDR3 is made up of 15 amino acids. V was pared by 6 bases and J by 4 bases, with 18 bases between. The germline CDR1 and CDR2 sequences are SNHLY and FYNNEI. The CDR3 coding sequence is TGTGCCAGCAGCTTGGAGAAGGGACCTATCTATGGCTACACCTTC. Translation: CASSLEKGPIYGYTF.